The TCR beta chain described here comes from a study of T cell responses to AZD1222 COVID-19 vaccine. Germline assignment: CDR1 LGHNA and CDR2 YNFKEQ. The CDR3 contains 15 residues. V was cut by 1 base and J by 13 bases, with 17 bases left in between. Generated by immunoSEQ multiplex PCR, the TCRdb table keeps only in-frame clones and is missing some. Among approximately 180,000 clones listed, around nine tenths were seen once. This receptor was identified in an adult who received the MenACWY meningococcal vaccine as a control. The V call is TRBV4-2, the J call TRBJ1-6; tentative D call: TRBD1 (6 bases). This material consisted of peripheral blood, taken 28 days after the second dose of the MenACWY control vaccine. The CDR3 DNA reads as TGTGCCAGCAGCCAAGCGATGACGGGACAATCCCCCCTCCACTTT. As protein: CASSQAMTGQSPLHF.